This TCR beta chain stems from a study of cytomegalovirus exposure and HLA in healthy donors. At the level of the study: The 120 or so validation repertoires used a platform that matched the one used for the approximately 700 first-cohort repertoires, as a later analysis reported.

Study results and caveats: The authors listed over 150 TCR beta chains as cytomegalovirus-associated. With high specificity and sensitivity, the classifier reportedly diagnosed cytomegalovirus status. According to a later analysis, TCR clusters from the first cohort tended to co-occur in the 120 or so validation repertoires.

Note on this clone: The antigen remains undetermined.

The protocol was immunoSEQ multiplex PCR, while the TCRdb copy is restricted to in-frame clones and leaves out a portion. The sample holds about 360,000 clones, about nine tenths seen once. The CDR3 totals 17 residues. From germline, CDR1 is SNHLY and CDR2 FYNNEI. V was pared by 10 bases and J by 0 bases, with 13 bases of the junction left unmatched. The chain uses TRBV2 and TRBJ2-1, with TRBD2 identical over 9 bases. The sequenced material came from PBMCs. This clonotype was sampled from a young woman in good health and CMV-seronegative. The CDR3: CAILTSGPTGSYNEQFF. In DNA, the CDR3 is TGTGCCATCTTGACTAGCGGACCCACCGGCTCCTACAATGAGCAGTTCTTC.